The 9 T cell receptor beta chains below were found in one sample sequenced in a study of CD8+ T cells in alopecia areata. Following RNA extraction, reverse transcription yielded cDNA that acted as the sequencing template. Clones were sequenced by immunoSEQ multiplex PCR, and TCRdb holds only the in-frame ones, with some missing. The sample consists of 95,000 to 100,000 clones, 60% to 65% of them appearing once. Specified treatment: oral pan-JAK inhibitor, 5-10 mg twice daily. The sequencing used CD8+ T cells sorted from blood, collected at week 4, from a patient treated with tofacitinib. The source of these receptors is a human donor with alopecia areata.

The chain combines TRBV19 with TRBJ2-6, with a tentative D call TRBD1 (5 bases). Germline assignment: CDR1 LNHDA and CDR2 SQIVND (reference sequence). CDR3 length: 15 residues. V was clipped by 10 bases and J by 0 bases, with 13 bases between them. Written as DNA, the CDR3 is TGTGCCACAGGGCTTACGAGCTCTGGGGCCAACGTCCTGACTTTC. Residues: CATGLTSSGANVLTF.

This chain connects TRBV7-9 to TRBJ2-5; D possibly corresponds to TRBD1 (6 bases). V lost 3 bases and J lost 1, with 9 bases in between. This CDR3 has 14 residues. Germline CDR1 reads SEHNR; CDR2 reads FQNEAQ (reference sequence). The CDR3 nucleotides are TGTGCCAGCAGCTTGCCCAGGGGCCAAGAGACCCAGTACTTC. It codes for CASSLPRGQETQYF.

The V and J genes are TRBV9 and TRBJ2-6, with D perhaps TRBD2 (5 bases). CDR3 length: 15 amino acids. Trimming shortened V by 0 bases and J by 1 base, and 5 bases separated the two germline ends. CDR1 SGDLS and CDR2 YYNGEE come from the germline V gene. The CDR3: CASSVAGSGANVLTF. As DNA, the CDR3 is TGTGCCAGCAGCGTAGCGGGGTCTGGGGCCAACGTCCTGACTTTC.

The chain carries TRBV7-9 and TRBJ2-5, with 7 bases aligning to TRBD1. Germline CDR1 is SEHNR and CDR2 is FQNEAQ (reference sequence). The CDR3 totals 14 residues. V trimming: 2 bases; J trimming: 2 bases; junction bases outside the gene matches: 2. The CDR3 spells CASSLRTGQETQYF. CDR3 DNA sequence: TGTGCCAGCAGCTTACGGACAGGACAAGAGACCCAGTACTTC.

The chain joins TRBV28 to TRBJ2-1; D might be TRBD1 or TRBD2, each matching 5 bases. The CDR3 loop spans 16 amino acids. Trimming cost V 3 bases and J 4 bases, with 16 bases left between them. Per germline, CDR1 MDHEN and CDR2 SYDVKM. The chain's CDR3 is CASSFRGVKGYNEQFF. In DNA, the CDR3 is TGTGCCAGCAGTTTTCGAGGGGTCAAGGGGTACAATGAGCAGTTCTTC.

This clone was counted between two and nine times. The chain uses TRBV4-1 and TRBJ2-6, with D perhaps given as TRBD1 or TRBD2 (5 bases each). CDR1 is MGHRA, CDR2 YSYEKL, per germline. Trimming took 0 bases from V and 0 from J, leaving 12 bases between them. The CDR3 extends over 18 amino acids. The chain's CDR3 is CASSQDPGANSGANVLTF. CDR3 coding DNA: TGCGCCAGCAGCCAAGATCCCGGGGCCAACTCTGGGGCCAACGTCCTGACTTTC.

Only a few counts were recorded for this clone. The chain carries TRBV4-1 and TRBJ2-7; D is unclear. Germline V lookup: CDR1 MGHRA, CDR2 YSYEKL. This CDR3 contains 14 residues. The V end lost 4 bases, the J end lost 6 bases, and 16 bases lay between the germline ends. In DNA, the CDR3 is TGCGCCAGCAGCCCCGGAGCTGGAACGGTCGAGCAGTACTTC. Residues: CASSPGAGTVEQYF.

The chain is built from TRBV4-3 and TRBJ2-3; D not certain. This CDR3 is built from 16 residues. V was cut by 0 bases and J by 0 bases, with 10 bases left in between. Looked up from germline, CDR1 is LGHNA and CDR2 is YSLEER. The CDR3 sequence is CASSQDPPPSTDTQYF. The DNA for the CDR3 is TGCGCCAGCAGCCAAGATCCTCCACCGAGCACAGATACGCAGTATTTT.

This clone has just a few counts. V and J are TRBV30 and TRBJ1-1, with 8 bases aligning to TRBD1. CDR1 and CDR2 (germline): GTSNPN, SVGIG (reference sequence). J was trimmed by 6 bases and V by 4 bases; bases with no gene match: 4. The CDR3 contains 12 residues. This chain's CDR3 is CAWNLDRAEAFF. CDR3 sequence (DNA): TGTGCCTGGAATCTGGACAGGGCTGAAGCTTTCTTT.